This T cell receptor (beta chain) is drawn from a study of cytomegalovirus exposure and HLA in healthy donors (dated by TCRdb to 2015 to 2018). Background on the whole study: An earlier analysis of some 620 of the donors reported approximately 300 Gb of sequence data and 95 million to 130 million unique TCR beta sequences obtained from about 179 million T cells. Approximately 330 gigabases of sequencing data and approximately 91 million unique TCR sequences made up an early release that covered under 750 HLA-typed donors. Of the roughly 400 genotyped donors, over 80% were placed in the genetic ancestry cluster associated with self-reported Caucasian donors. The aim of the study was to test whether cataloging public T cell receptors could identify signatures of past pathogen exposure. The study profiled the T cell repertoires of fewer than 850 subjects by immunosequencing and related them to cytomegalovirus serostatus. Besides the first cohort of roughly 660 subjects, a separate validation cohort made up of 120 different subjects was used. To predict cytomegalovirus infection status, the study brought together high-throughput TCR immunosequencing, statistical association of individual TCRs with disease status, and machine learning. To study patterns of TCR occurrence, a later analysis re-analyzed previously published TCR beta repertoires from 600 to 750 donors and added high-resolution HLA genotyping. Rather than using new phenotypic data, the later analysis identified candidate immune exposures from TCR beta sequences and from how often those sequences occurred across donors. An earlier analysis of nearly 600 of the donors applied high-throughput TCR beta sequencing to assess whether each TCR beta V gene segment acted as functional or pseudogenic. Donor age, sex, ethnicity and CMV serostatus were collected together with the repertoire data. A later genetic analysis used genome-wide SNP genotypes for about 60% of the roughly 670 donors, treating that subset as a discovery cohort. Every discovery cohort repertoire had been produced on one sequencing platform. HLA typing included class I and class II loci at four-digit resolution. Typing coverage varied by locus: 629-630 donors for A, B, C, DRB1 and DQB1; under 550 for DQA1; over 600 for DPA1; fewer than 480 for DPB1. Several DR-DQ haplotypes were treated as single units for association and clustering because of strong linkage in the cohort. Among some 410 genotyped donors of the cohort, an average of approximately 240,000 unique TCR beta nucleotide sequences was sequenced per donor, of which roughly 17% were non-productive. The study at large found these results: In a later analysis, TCR association rates were found to vary across HLA loci, with the most associated TCRs seen for DRB1 alleles and the fewest for HLA-C alleles. A cluster of highly shared sequence variants was judged likely to represent a technical artifact of the sequencing pipeline. The presence/absence analyses assumed that sequencing depth was roughly uniform across donors, and that assumption may not be true. Strong co-occurrence of HLA alleles, especially DR and DQ, made assigning TCR associations to individual alleles difficult. A later genetic analysis associated a missense DCLRE1C variant with V-gene and J-gene trimming of TCR beta chains, and an independent cohort replicated the association. A further reported finding was that TCR beta sequences accurately predicted the HLA-A and HLA-B alleles for most subjects in the first cohort. In a later analysis, HLA-associated TCR beta chains were found to be more clonally expanded and to have lower generation probabilities than equally common non-associated chains. Linkage disequilibrium might explain the correlated functional status among segregating V segments, but an unknown experimental factor could not be ruled out. Because the 87-base-pair reads could not distinguish some IMGT-functional V segments, including TRBV6-2 and TRBV6-3, those segments were excluded. The classifier was reported to diagnose cytomegalovirus status with high specificity and sensitivity in both the original cohort and the validation cohort. The authors suggested that the approach could potentially be extended to other disease states and immunological phenotypes. In a later analysis, some 18,000 TCR beta sequences were associated with specific HLA alleles at a false discovery rate of 0.05. Most TCR sequences were observed very rarely across donors, whereas some public TCRs were present in many individuals. The study listed 164 TCR beta chains as associated with cytomegalovirus. The cohort was sequenced for TCR beta chains only, and without alpha or paired-chain data the features that could be detected were limited. Broadly in line with IMGT annotations, most TCR beta V segments showed up in productive rearrangements about 90% or about 30% of the time in an earlier analysis of several hundred of the donors. Most CMV-associated TCR beta chains appeared to be HLA-restricted in a later analysis, and the HLA associations seemed to be driven largely by CMV exposure. Three of the identified cytomegalovirus-associated TCR beta chains were confirmed in vitro to be specific for cytomegalovirus antigens. Because counts were too low, fewer than 20 rarely observed V segments, including chromosome 9 orphons, were excluded from the earlier analysis of around 640 of the donors. Several of the top co-occurrence clusters appeared to be linked to parvovirus B19, influenza, CMV and Epstein-Barr virus, according to a later analysis. A later genetic analysis reported fewer N-insertions in productive TCRs among donors in an Asian-associated ancestry cluster than the approximately 700-donor mean. The only immune exposure information available for the cohort was CMV serostatus. Because HLA typing was missing for some donors at each locus, association tests included only the typed subset.

From cysteine to phenylalanine, the CDR3 is 15 amino acids long. The DNA shown is the 45-base CDR3, in frame from base 1. Germline trimming amounts to 3 bases on V and 3 bases on J, with 8 as the count of junction bases outside the gene matches. CDR1 SGHDT and CDR2 YYEEEE were looked up in the germline V gene. Of note for this clone: Its antigen is not yet known. No much larger clone exists at a distance of one base, and base qualities are not known.

The cohort consisted of fewer than 700 healthy bone marrow donors. At the time of sampling, all cohort members were nominally healthy, though unrecorded immune exposures were likely present. The donor was CMV seronegative and was included in the group of under 450 seronegative cohort members. A peripheral blood sample was collected from each donor, and TCR beta sequencing was performed on peripheral blood mononuclear cells. Genomic DNA extraction from the blood cell samples was performed with the Qiagen DNeasy Blood Extraction Kit. The library was obtained by the immunoSEQ multiplex PCR assay. The multiplex PCR relied on a mix of 60 forward primers for TCR Vbeta segments and 13 reverse primers for TCR Jbeta segments. The CDR3 region of rearranged TCR beta genes was amplified from genomic DNA with a multiplex PCR assay. The amplified TCR beta libraries were sequenced on the Illumina HiSeq System as 87-base-pair reads. As for the original processing: A later analysis counted about 76 million unique TCR beta chains across the 650 to 700 repertoires, and some 12 million of these chains were shared by at least two donors. A nearest-neighbor algorithm error-corrected the raw reads and collapsed the reads into unique sequences, merging closely related sequences to remove PCR and sequencing errors. CDR3 sequences were aligned to IMGT reference sequences to assign V, D and J gene segments. For a sequence to be retained, at least a six-nucleotide match to both a V gene segment and a J gene segment was required. Rearrangements were called productive when the CDR3 lacked stop codons and stayed in frame with V and J; all others were non-productive. Following IMGT convention, CDR3 was defined as the stretch from the second conserved V-encoded cysteine to the conserved J-encoded phenylalanine. The earlier analysis of roughly 590 of the donors excluded sequences that lacked an unambiguous match to a single V gene segment. In an earlier analysis of 587 of the donors, V segments were called functional above 56.7% productive rearrangements and were called segregating when the between-donor standard deviation exceeded 5%. To diagnose cytomegalovirus status from the catalog of TCR beta chain sequences, a statistical classification framework was built. In a later analysis, TCR nucleotide sequences were compared against IMGT/GENE-DB human TR gene sequences so that V and J genes could be assigned. Using the TCRdist pipeline, a later analysis assigned CDR3 sequences along with most-parsimonious VDJ recombination scenarios. In a later analysis, each TCR beta chain was defined by its CDR3 amino acid sequence together with its V-gene family, and reads lacking a unique V-gene family were excluded. A later analysis removed 592 highly shared, low-generation-probability nucleotide sequences to deal with suspected cross-contamination and a sequencing artifact. A later analysis calculated a clonal expansion index for each public chain from normalized within-repertoire ranks of inferred template counts. Generation probabilities in a later analysis came from a VDJ recombination model fitted to out-of-frame rearrangements, and those results were checked against IGoR. Hypergeometric tests were used in a later analysis to score TCR-TCR, TCR-HLA and TCR-CMV co-occurrence, with a repertoire-size bias correction applied to the TCR pairs. False discovery rates were estimated in a later analysis by permuting HLA or CMV assignments 20 times. A later analysis grouped co-occurring TCRs with DBSCAN, adding TCRdist sequence similarity when clustering within HLA-allele-positive subsets. Co-occurrence clustering excluded repertoires with fewer than 30,000 or more than 120,000 public chains, plus five with anomalous nucleotide sharing. The immuneACCESS repertoire file appears here via TCRdb, limited to in-frame rearrangements. These files lack a portion of the clones; in checked studies, under half of the deficit traces to unresolved V genes, and the cause of the others is not known. V and J calls plus clone size are reproduced from that table; the DNA served to infer D and trimming. Across this sample there are 180,000 or so clones, with 82% seen only once. Of the sample, roughly 0.098% is held by the ten largest clones.

The chain is made from TRBV5-6 and TRBJ2-5; 7 bases in the middle match TRBD2. This clonotype was obtained from a boy younger than 10 in good health and CMV-seronegative. Sequenced sample: PBMCs. The CDR3 reads as follows: CASSSVRDYEETQYF. The sequenced DNA is TGTGCCAGCAGCTCCGTCCGGGACTACGAAGAGACCCAGTACTTC.